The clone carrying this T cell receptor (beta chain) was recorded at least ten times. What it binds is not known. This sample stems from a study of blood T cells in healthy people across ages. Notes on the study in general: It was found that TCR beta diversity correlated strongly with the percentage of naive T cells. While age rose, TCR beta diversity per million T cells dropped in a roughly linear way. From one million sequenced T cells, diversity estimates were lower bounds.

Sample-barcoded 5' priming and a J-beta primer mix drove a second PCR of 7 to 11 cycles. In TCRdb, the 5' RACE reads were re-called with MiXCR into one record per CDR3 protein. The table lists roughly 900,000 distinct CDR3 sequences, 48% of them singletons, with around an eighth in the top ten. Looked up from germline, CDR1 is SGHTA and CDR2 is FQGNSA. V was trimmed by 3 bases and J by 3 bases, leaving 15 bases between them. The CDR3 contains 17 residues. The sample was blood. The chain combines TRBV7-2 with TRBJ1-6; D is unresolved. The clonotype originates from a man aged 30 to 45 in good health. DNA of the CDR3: TGTGCCAGCAGCTTCCCCGACCTAGAGGGCTATAATTCACCCCTCCACTTT. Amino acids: CASSFPDLEGYNSPLHF.